This T cell receptor (beta chain) was documented in a study of shared clonotypes between healthy human individuals. Study-wide context: CD8 memory received one plate per donor, CD8 naive two, CD4 memory three and CD4 naive three.

CD45RO negativity and positive selection for CCR7 defined naive CD8 cells, a population that excluded terminally differentiated effector memory CD45RA+ cells. Study outcomes and limitations: Naive subsets generally exceeded memory subsets in estimated richness. Among non-shared clonotypes, generation probabilities were lower than among those shared by all four donors.

Each PCR replicate from the sorted subsets contained 150 to 250 ng DNA, which is some 32,000 T cell genomes. The protocol was immunoSEQ multiplex PCR, while the TCRdb copy is restricted to in-frame clones and leaves out a portion. The sample holds roughly 2.1 million clones, roughly 91% seen once. The V end was cut by 0 bases, the J end by 9 bases, with 12 bases between. Germline CDR1 LNHDA, CDR2 SQIVND (reference sequence). CDR3 length equals 13 residues. As regards this clone: Its antigen is not known.

Material: naive CD8+ T cells from PBMCs. J is TRBJ2-7 and V is TRBV19; D is ambiguous. The receptor's source is a man aged 18 to 29 in good health. Some clones in this sample may be carry-over from other donors' samples. The CDR3, as DNA: TGTGCCAGTAGTATAGAGAACCGTTCGGGGCAGTACTTC. Its protein product is CASSIENRSGQYF.